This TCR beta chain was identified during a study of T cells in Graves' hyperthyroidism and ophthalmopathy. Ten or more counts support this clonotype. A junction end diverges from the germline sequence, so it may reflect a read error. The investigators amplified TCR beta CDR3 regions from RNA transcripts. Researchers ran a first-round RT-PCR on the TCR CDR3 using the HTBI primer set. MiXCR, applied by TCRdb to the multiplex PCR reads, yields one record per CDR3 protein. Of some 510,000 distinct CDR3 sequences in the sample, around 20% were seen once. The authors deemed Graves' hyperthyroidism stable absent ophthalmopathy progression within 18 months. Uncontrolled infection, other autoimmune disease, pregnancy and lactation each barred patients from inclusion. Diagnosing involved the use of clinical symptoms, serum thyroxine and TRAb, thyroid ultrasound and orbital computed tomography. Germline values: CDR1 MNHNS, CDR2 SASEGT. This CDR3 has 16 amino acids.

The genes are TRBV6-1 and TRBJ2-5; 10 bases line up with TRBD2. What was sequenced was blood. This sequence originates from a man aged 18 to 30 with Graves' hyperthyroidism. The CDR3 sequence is CASNRDPGLAWETQYF. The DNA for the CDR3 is TGTGCGAGCAATAGGGACCCGGGACTAGCGTGGGAGACCCAGTACTTC.